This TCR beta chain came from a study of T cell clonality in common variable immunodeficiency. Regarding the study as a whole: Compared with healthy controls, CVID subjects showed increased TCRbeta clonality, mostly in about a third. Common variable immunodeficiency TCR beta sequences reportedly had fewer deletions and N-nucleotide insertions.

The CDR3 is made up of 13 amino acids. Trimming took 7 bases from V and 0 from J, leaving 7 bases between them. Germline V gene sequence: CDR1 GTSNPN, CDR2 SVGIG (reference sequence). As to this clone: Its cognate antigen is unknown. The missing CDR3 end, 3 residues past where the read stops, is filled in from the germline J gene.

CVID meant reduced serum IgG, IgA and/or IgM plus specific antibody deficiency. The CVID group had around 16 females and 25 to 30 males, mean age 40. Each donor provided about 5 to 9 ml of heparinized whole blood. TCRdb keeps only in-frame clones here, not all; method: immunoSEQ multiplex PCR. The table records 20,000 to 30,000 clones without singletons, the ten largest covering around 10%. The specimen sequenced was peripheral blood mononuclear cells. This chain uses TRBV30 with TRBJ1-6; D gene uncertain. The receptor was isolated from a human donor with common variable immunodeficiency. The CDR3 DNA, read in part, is TGTGCCTTTTCCAGCTCCTATAATTCACCC. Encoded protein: CAFSSSYNSP. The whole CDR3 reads CAFSSSYNSPLHF. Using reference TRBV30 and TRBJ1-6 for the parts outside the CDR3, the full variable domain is SQTIHQWPATLVQPVGSPLSLECTVEGTSNPNLYWYRQAAGRGLQLLFYSVGIGQISSEVPQNLSASRPQDRQFILSSKKLLLSDSGFYLCAFSSSYNSPLHFGNGTRLTVT.